This passage covers 16 T cell receptor beta chains from one sample sequenced in a study of shared clonotypes between healthy human individuals. This table comes from immunoSEQ multiplex PCR, and its TCRdb copy is limited to in-frame clones, with some not included. The profile shows about 2,500,000 clones, around 94% of them singletons. Material for sequencing was naive CD4+ T cells sorted from blood. Documented subset: CD45RA+ positively selected. These receptors originate from a man between 18 and 35 years old in good health.

The chain links TRBV6-4 to TRBJ1-2; D is perhaps TRBD1 (5 bases). This CDR3 comprises 15 residues. Between the trimmed V and J ends, which lost 0 bases and 5 bases, there was a span of 13 bases. The germline CDR1 and CDR2 sequences are MRHNA and SNTAGT. The CDR3 loop is CASSDSPGTDYGYTF. DNA for the CDR3: TGTGCCAGCAGTGACTCGCCCGGGACGGATTATGGCTACACCTTC.

A remark on this clone: Other nucleotide sequences from this sample produce the same CDR3. The rearrangement joins TRBV30 to TRBJ2-1; D may be TRBD2 (6 bases). Trimming took 0 bases from V and 7 from J, leaving 13 bases between them. Per the germline V gene, CDR1 is GTSNPN and CDR2 is SVGIG (reference sequence). The CDR3 has 14 amino acids. This CDR3 is CAWSVSGLVNEQFF. DNA for the CDR3: TGTGCCTGGAGTGTAAGCGGGCTTGTAAATGAGCAGTTCTTC.

The rearrangement uses TRBV29-1 and TRBJ2-3; D may match TRBD1 or TRBD2 (5 bases each). The germline V gene encodes CDR1 SQVTM and CDR2 ANQGSEA. The CDR3 is made up of 16 amino acids. The V end lost 6 bases, the J end lost 2 bases, and 21 bases lay between the germline ends. The CDR3 reads CSVEAGTGLYTDTQYF. For the CDR3, the DNA is TGCAGCGTCGAGGCCGGGACCGGTCTTTACACAGATACGCAGTATTTT.

The gene calls are TRBV10-3 and TRBJ2-7; either TRBD1 or TRBD2 may fit D (5 bases each). V was trimmed by 6 bases and J by 3 bases, leaving 15 bases between them. This CDR3 region has 14 residues. CDR1 ENHRY and CDR2 SYGVKD come from the germline V gene. CDR3 in amino acids: CAISSGPPGYEQYF. CDR3 nucleotide sequence: TGTGCCATCAGCTCGGGGCCGCCGGGCTACGAGCAGTACTTC.

The V and J genes are TRBV6-1 and TRBJ2-7; D is perhaps TRBD1 (6 bases). The V end lost 6 bases, the J end lost 5 bases, and 11 bases lay between the germline ends. The CDR3 runs to 12 residues. The germline gives CDR1 MNHNS, CDR2 SASEGT. CDR3: CASRQGFNEQYF. In DNA, the CDR3 is TGTGCCAGCAGACAGGGTTTCAACGAGCAGTACTTC.

The chain joins TRBV7-2 to TRBJ2-3, with TRBD2 identical over 10 bases. The V segment lost 3 bases and the J segment 8 bases; nucleotides outside the gene matches: 5. Germline assignment: CDR1 SGHTA and CDR2 FQGNSA. This CDR3 has 14 residues. Written as DNA, the CDR3 is TGTGCCAGCAGCTTCAGCGGGGGGGGAGGTACGCAGTATTTT. Its translation is CASSFSGGGGTQYF.

This chain joins TRBV6-6 and TRBJ1-2; 8 bases fit TRBD1. V gave up 0 bases and J gave up 12 bases; unmatched junction bases: 9. The CDR3 spans 14 residues. CDR1 is MNHNY and CDR2 is SVGAGI in the germline V gene (reference sequence). The CDR3 coding sequence is TGTGCCAGCAGTTACTCAAGGACAGGGTTCCATCACACCTTC. It encodes CASSYSRTGFHHTF.

The chain joins TRBV6-6 to TRBJ2-1; tentative D call: TRBD1 (6 bases). Trimming cost V 6 bases and J 5 bases, with 11 bases left between them. The CDR3 is made up of 13 amino acids. The germline V gene encodes CDR1 MNHNY and CDR2 SVGAGI (reference sequence). CDR3 loop: CASSLTGDNEQFF. The CDR3 DNA sequence: TGTGCCAGCAGCCTGACAGGTGACAATGAGCAGTTCTTC.

Concerning this clone: The sample holds other DNA sequences that translate to the same CDR3. The CDR3 spells CASSPLEETQYF. The CDR3 DNA follows: TGTGCCAGCTCACCCCTCGAAGAGACCCAGTACTTC. V is TRBV18 and J is TRBJ2-5; D gene unclear. V lost 3 bases, J lost 3 bases, and 5 bases lay in between. The length of the CDR3 is 12 residues. The V gene's germline CDR1 is KGHSH and CDR2 LQKENI.

The rearrangement joins TRBV13 to TRBJ2-1; 8 positions agree with TRBD2. V shed 7 bases, J shed 7 bases, and the junction held 18 bases outside the gene matches. CDR1 and CDR2 (germline): PRHDT, FYEKMQ (reference sequence). There are 17 residues in the CDR3. The CDR3 here is CASTLIRLAGSPNEQFF. In DNA, the CDR3 is TGTGCCAGCACACTTATCAGGCTAGCGGGCTCCCCGAATGAGCAGTTCTTC. Based on the CDR3 plus reference TRBV13 and TRBJ2-1, the full variable domain is AAGVIQSPRHLIKEKRETATLKCYPIPRHDTVYWYQQGPGQDPQFLISFYEKMQSDKGSIPDRFSAQQFSDYHSELNMSSLELGDSALYFCASTLIRLAGSPNEQFFGPGTRLTVL.

The chain links TRBV9 to TRBJ2-1, with 8 bases lining up with TRBD2. Germline V gene sequence: CDR1 SGDLS, CDR2 YYNGEE. The CDR3 consists of 15 residues. V shed 0 bases, J shed 8 bases, and the junction held 7 bases outside the gene matches. The CDR3 DNA reads TGTGCCAGCAGCGTAGCCACTAGCGGTTACCATGAGCAGTTCTTC. This gives the protein CASSVATSGYHEQFF.

V is TRBV5-1 and J is TRBJ2-5; possibly TRBD1 for D (5 bases). CDR1 SGHRS and CDR2 YFSETQ come from the germline V gene. There are 13 residues in the CDR3. The V end lost 2 bases, the J end lost 3 bases, and 8 bases lay between the germline ends. The CDR3 sequence: CASSFDREETQYF. CDR3 nucleotides: TGCGCCAGCAGCTTCGACAGAGAAGAGACCCAGTACTTC.

The gene calls are TRBV10-3 and TRBJ1-2; 8 bases align to TRBD1. The V gene end was trimmed by 3 bases and the J gene end by 3 bases; junction bases not matched to a gene: 9. This CDR3 is built from 16 residues. Per the germline V gene, CDR1 is ENHRY and CDR2 is SYGVKD. CDR3 DNA: TGTGCCATCAGTGAAATGACAGGGGCGATTCACTATGGCTACACCTTC. Its protein product is CAISEMTGAIHYGYTF.

V usage is TRBV7-1 and J usage is TRBJ2-3; TRBD2 might be the D (6 bases). TRBV7-1 is designated an ORF whose function remains uncertain. V was trimmed by 4 bases and J by 2 bases, leaving 13 bases between them. The CDR3 has 15 amino acids. This CDR3 is CASSFPAGSTDTQYF. For the CDR3, the DNA is TGTGCCAGCAGCTTCCCGGCGGGATCCACAGATACGCAGTATTTT.

The V gene is TRBV27, the J gene TRBJ1-3; D is ambiguous. Per germline, CDR1 MNHEY and CDR2 SMNVEV (reference sequence). This CDR3 has 15 amino acids. Trimming pared 5 bases from V and 0 bases from J, leaving 11 bases between. CDR3 in DNA: TGTGCCAGCAGTCCCAGCCTAACCTCTGGAAACACCATATATTTT. This translates into CASSPSLTSGNTIYF.

In this sample, this clone turned up once. V usage is TRBV4-1 and J usage is TRBJ2-5; 7 nucleotides agree with TRBD1. Germline V lookup: CDR1 MGHRA, CDR2 YSYEKL. The CDR3 has 16 residues. J lost 4 bases, V lost 0 bases, and 8 bases had no gene match. This chain's CDR3 is CASSQDHRGLGETQYF. Written as DNA, the CDR3 is TGCGCCAGCAGCCAAGATCATAGGGGGCTAGGAGAGACCCAGTACTTC.